The TCR beta chain under discussion was sequenced for a study of blood T cell repertoires in COVID-19. Across the study: The study drew acute and convalescent COVID-19 samples from the United States, Italy and Spain. PBMCs, B-cell-depleted T cells, or T cells provided the cDNA or gDNA that made up the material.

Assay: immunoSEQ multiplex PCR; the TCRdb copy retains only in-frame clones and omits some. The sample holds approximately 200,000 clones, about 88% seen once. Everyone who took part was about 18 to 90 years old, and they came from about two dozen US areas. Cohorts were assigned according to the clinical history that participants reported. The TCR was taken from a woman younger than 45 who had recovered from COVID-19. Sequencing input: PBMCs or T cells enriched from blood (not recorded which).

The CDR3 DNA follows: TGTGCCAGCAGCTTAGCTGGGCAGGCTGACTCTGGAAACACCATATATTTT. Residues: CASSLAGQADSGNTIYF. The V and J genes are TRBV7-6 and TRBJ1-3; no clear D. From germline, CDR1 is SGHVS and CDR2 FNYEAQ. With 0 bases removed from V and 0 bases from J, the gap between germline ends came to 12 bases. This CDR3 spans 17 amino acids.